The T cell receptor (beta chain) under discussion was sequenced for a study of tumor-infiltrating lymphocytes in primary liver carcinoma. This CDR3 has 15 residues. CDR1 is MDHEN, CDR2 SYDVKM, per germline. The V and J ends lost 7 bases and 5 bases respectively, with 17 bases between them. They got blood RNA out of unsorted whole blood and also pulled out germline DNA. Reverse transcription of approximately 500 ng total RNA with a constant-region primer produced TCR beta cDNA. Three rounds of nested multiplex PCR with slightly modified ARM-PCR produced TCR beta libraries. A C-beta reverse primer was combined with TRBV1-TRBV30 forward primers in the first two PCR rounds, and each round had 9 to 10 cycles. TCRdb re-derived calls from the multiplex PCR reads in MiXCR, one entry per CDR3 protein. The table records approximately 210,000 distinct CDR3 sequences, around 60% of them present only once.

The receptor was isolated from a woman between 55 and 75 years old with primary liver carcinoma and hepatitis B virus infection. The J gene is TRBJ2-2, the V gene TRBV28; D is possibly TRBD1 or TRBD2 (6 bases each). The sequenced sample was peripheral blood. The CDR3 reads CASITYREDTGELFF. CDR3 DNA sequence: TGTGCCAGCATCACATACAGGGAGGATACCGGGGAGCTGTTTTTT.